The T cell receptor (beta chain) under discussion was sequenced for a study of human T cells and chemical hapten exposure. At the level of the study: TCR yields per sample varied, mainly owing to small pooled library volume differences.

Described time point: healthy volunteer bleed at 6 weeks. Before extraction, the whole blood was not fractionated, and total RNA was taken from it. Points from the study as a whole: DPC sensitization did not alter TCRs above 1 in 1000 frequency.

The library attached unique molecular identifiers to individual cDNA molecules. How the authors handled the data: Some 100,000 TCRs per sample was the median, with a range of roughly 20,000 to 750,000. TCRdb reprocessed the RACE reads with MiXCR, giving one entry per CDR3 protein. The V and J calls here are based on TCRdb, not the publication. The profile shows around 47,000 distinct CDR3 sequences, around 4% of them singletons. This clonotype is medium-sized. Its antigen is unknown. V gave up 8 bases and J gave up 12 bases, with 11 bases separating them. The CDR3 is 11 residues long. This clonotype originated in a human donor in good health. Some clones in this sample may be carry-over from other donors' samples. This chain connects TRBV12-3 or TRBV12-4 to TRBJ2-6; D remains ambiguous. The source material was whole blood. This chain's CDR3 is CASARSAVLTF. The CDR3 nucleotides are TGTGCCAGCGCCAGGTCCGCCGTCCTGACTTTC.